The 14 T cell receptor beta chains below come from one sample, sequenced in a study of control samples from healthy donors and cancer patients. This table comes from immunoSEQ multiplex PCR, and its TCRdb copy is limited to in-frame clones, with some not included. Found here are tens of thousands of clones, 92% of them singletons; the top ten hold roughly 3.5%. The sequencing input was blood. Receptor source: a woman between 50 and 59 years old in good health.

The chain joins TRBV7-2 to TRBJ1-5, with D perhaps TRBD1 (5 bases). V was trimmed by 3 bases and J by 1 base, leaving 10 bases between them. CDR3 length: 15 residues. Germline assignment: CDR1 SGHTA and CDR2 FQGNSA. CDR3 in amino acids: CASSFYRDSNQPQHF. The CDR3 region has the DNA TGTGCCAGCAGCTTTTACCGGGACAGCAATCAGCCCCAGCATTTT.

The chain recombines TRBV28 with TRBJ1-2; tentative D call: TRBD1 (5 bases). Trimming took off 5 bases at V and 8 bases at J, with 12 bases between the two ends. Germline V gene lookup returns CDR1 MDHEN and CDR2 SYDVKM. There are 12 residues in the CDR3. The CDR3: CASSEPGKGYTF. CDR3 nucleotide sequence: TGTGCCAGCAGTGAACCAGGGAAAGGCTACACCTTC.

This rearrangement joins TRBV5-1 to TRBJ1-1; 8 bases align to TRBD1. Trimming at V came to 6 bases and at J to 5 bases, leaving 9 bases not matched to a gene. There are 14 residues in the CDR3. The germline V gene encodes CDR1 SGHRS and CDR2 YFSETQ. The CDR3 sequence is CASNRQGSGTEAFF. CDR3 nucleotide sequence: TGCGCCAGCAATCGACAGGGGAGTGGGACTGAAGCTTTCTTT.

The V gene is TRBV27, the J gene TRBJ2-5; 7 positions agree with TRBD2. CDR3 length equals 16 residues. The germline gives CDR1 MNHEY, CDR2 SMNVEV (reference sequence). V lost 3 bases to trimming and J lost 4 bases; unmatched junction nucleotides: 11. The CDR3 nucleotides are TGTGCCAGCAGTTTGGAATTCTTGGGGGGGGTAGAGACCCAGTACTTC. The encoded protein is CASSLEFLGGVETQYF.

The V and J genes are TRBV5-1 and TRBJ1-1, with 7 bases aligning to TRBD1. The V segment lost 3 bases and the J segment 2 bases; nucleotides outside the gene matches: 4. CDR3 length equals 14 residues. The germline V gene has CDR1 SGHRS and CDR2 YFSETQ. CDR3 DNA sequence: TGCGCCAGCAGCTGGGACAGCAGAAACACTGAAGCTTTCTTT. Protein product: CASSWDSRNTEAFF. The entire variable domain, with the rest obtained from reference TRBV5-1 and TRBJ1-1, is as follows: KAGVTQTPRYLIKTRGQQVTLSCSPISGHRSVSWYQQTPGQGLQFLFEYFSETQRNKGNFPGRFSGRQFSNSRSEMNVSTLELGDSALYLCASSWDSRNTEAFFGQGTRLTVV.

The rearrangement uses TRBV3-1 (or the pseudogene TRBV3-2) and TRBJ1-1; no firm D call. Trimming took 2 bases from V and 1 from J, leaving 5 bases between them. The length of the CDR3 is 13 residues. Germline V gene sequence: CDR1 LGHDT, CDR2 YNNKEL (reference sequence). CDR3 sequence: CASSQRTNTEAFF. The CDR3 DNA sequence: TGTGCCAGCAGCCAACGGACGAACACTGAAGCTTTCTTT.

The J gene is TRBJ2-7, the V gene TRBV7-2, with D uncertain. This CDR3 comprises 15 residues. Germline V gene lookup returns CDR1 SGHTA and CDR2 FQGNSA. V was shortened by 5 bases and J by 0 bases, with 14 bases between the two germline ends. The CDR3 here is CASSPWAQSSYEQYF. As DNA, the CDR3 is TGTGCCAGCAGCCCTTGGGCTCAAAGCTCCTACGAGCAGTACTTC.

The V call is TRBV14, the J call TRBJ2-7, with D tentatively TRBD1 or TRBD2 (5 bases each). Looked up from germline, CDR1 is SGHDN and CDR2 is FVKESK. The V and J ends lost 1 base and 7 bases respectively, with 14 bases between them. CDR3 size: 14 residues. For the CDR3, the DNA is TGTGCCAGCAGCCAAGTCCGGGGCAGCGGAGAGCAGTACTTC. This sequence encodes CASSQVRGSGEQYF.

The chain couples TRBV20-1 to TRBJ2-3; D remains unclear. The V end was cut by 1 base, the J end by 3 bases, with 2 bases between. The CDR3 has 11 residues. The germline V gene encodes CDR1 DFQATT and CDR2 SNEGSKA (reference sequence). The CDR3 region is CSARGTDTQYF. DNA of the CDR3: TGCAGTGCTAGAGGAACAGATACGCAGTATTTT.

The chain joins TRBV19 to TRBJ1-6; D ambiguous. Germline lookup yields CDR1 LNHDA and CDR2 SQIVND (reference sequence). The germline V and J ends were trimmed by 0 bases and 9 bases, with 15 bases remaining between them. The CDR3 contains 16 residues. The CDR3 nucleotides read TGTGCCAGTAGTATAGATCGGACGGAATCAGCTTCACCCCTCCACTTT. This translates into CASSIDRTESASPLHF.

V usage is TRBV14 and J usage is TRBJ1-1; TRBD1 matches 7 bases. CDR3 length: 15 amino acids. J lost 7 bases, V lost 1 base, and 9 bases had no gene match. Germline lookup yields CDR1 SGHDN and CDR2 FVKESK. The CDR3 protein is CASSQGSGQVSEAFF. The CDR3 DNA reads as TGTGCCAGCAGCCAAGGATCCGGACAGGTTAGTGAAGCTTTCTTT.

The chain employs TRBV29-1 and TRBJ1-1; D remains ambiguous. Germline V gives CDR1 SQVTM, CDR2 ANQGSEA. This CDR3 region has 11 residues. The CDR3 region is CSATLGTEAFF. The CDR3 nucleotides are TGCAGTGCTACCTTAGGGACTGAAGCTTTCTTT.

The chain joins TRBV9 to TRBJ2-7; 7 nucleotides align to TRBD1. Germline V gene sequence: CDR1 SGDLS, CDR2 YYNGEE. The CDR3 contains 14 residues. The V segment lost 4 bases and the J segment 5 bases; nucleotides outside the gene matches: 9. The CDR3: CASSPRQGGNEQYF. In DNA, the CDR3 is TGTGCCAGCAGCCCAAGACAGGGTGGCAACGAGCAGTACTTC.

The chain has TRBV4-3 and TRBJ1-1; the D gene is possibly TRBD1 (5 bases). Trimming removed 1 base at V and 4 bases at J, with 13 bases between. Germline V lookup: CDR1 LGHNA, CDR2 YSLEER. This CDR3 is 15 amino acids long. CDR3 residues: CASSQARGSSTEAFF. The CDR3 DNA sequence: TGCGCCAGCAGCCAAGCGAGGGGCTCGAGCACTGAAGCTTTCTTT.